The 16 T cell receptor beta chains below all came from one sample that was sequenced in a study of T cell changes during pregnancy in multiple sclerosis. Assay used: immunoSEQ multiplex PCR; TCRdb lists only in-frame clones, some missing. The sample lists tens of thousands of clones, about 90% seen once, with less than 0.9% in the top ten. The input for sequencing was CD4+ T cells from peripheral blood mononuclear cells, taken before pregnancy. The receptors stem from a female donor with multiple sclerosis, enrolled in a pregnancy study.

The genes are TRBV6-5 and TRBJ2-5; 10 nucleotides agree with TRBD1. Trimming cost V 0 bases and J 4 bases; bases outside gene matches: 2. The germline gives CDR1 MNHEY, CDR2 SVGAGI. CDR3 length: 15 amino acids. The CDR3 loop reads CASSYSWDRGETQYF. The DNA for the CDR3 is TGTGCCAGCAGTTACTCTTGGGACAGGGGAGAGACCCAGTACTTC.

The V call is TRBV7-3, the J call TRBJ2-3; D gene unclear. The germline V gene encodes CDR1 SGHTA and CDR2 FQGTGA. The CDR3 runs 12 residues. Trimming removed 2 bases at V and 5 bases at J, with 5 bases between. For the CDR3, the DNA is TGTGCCAGCAGCTTAGGAGAAGATACGCAGTATTTT. This translates into CASSLGEDTQYF. Complete variable domain (other parts from reference TRBV7-3 and TRBJ2-3): GAGVSQTPSNKVTEKGKYVELRCDPISGHTALYWYRQSLGQGPEFLIYFQGTGAADDSGLPNDRFFAVRPEGSVSTLKIQRTERGDSAVYLCASSLGEDTQYFGPGTRLTVL.

The chain is built from TRBV7-2 and TRBJ2-7; 8 bases map to TRBD1. The germline V gene encodes CDR1 SGHTA and CDR2 FQGNSA. V was clipped by 7 bases and J by 0 bases; unmatched bases: 5. The CDR3 consists of 14 residues. The CDR3 protein is CASTRDRSSYEQYF. The CDR3 bases are TGTGCCAGCACCCGGGACAGGAGCTCCTACGAGCAGTACTTC.

The gene calls are TRBV6-6 and TRBJ2-2, with 7 nucleotides matching TRBD1. Germline V CDR1 and CDR2: MNHNY, SVGAGI (reference sequence). The CDR3 spans 16 residues. Trimming at V came to 6 bases and at J to 0 bases, leaving 7 bases not matched to a gene. As DNA, the CDR3 is TGTGCCAGCAGCCTTACCGGGACAGCGAACACCGGGGAGCTGTTTTTT. This encodes CASSLTGTANTGELFF.

The gene calls are TRBV19 and TRBJ2-3; a possible D gene is TRBD2 (5 bases). Germline CDR1 LNHDA, CDR2 SQIVND (reference sequence). The CDR3 totals 12 residues. Trimming removed 10 bases at V and 4 bases at J, with 12 bases between. The CDR3: CATEADSDTQYF. CDR3 nucleotides: TGTGCCACCGAAGCGGATTCAGATACGCAGTATTTT.

J is TRBJ2-1 and V is TRBV10-3, with 11 bases matching TRBD2. The J segment lost 6 bases and the V segment lost 0 bases, leaving 4 bases of the junction unmatched. This CDR3 has 16 amino acids. CDR1 ENHRY and CDR2 SYGVKD come from the germline V gene. CDR3 sequence (DNA): TGTGCCATCAGTGAGTCGACTAGCGGGATGGCCAATGAGCAGTTCTTC. This gives the protein CAISESTSGMANEQFF.

The chain recombines TRBV7-2 with TRBJ2-5; D not certain. This CDR3 is built from 13 residues. The V end was cut by 1 base, the J end by 1 base, with 4 bases between. From germline, CDR1 is SGHTA and CDR2 FQGNSA. The CDR3 sequence: CASSLVAQETQYF. CDR3 nucleotides: TGTGCCAGCAGCTTAGTGGCCCAAGAGACCCAGTACTTC.

The V and J genes are TRBV7-9 and TRBJ1-4; possible D gene TRBD1, 5 bases. V lost 7 bases to trimming and J lost 2 bases, with 14 bases between them. This CDR3 has 15 amino acids. Germline V gene data show CDR1 as SEHNR and CDR2 as FQNEAQ (reference sequence). In DNA form, the CDR3 reads TGTGCCAGCACCCGCGACAGCCGGACTAATGAAAAACTGTTTTTT. Protein sequence: CASTRDSRTNEKLFF. Based on the CDR3 plus reference TRBV7-9 and TRBJ1-4, the full variable domain is DTGVSQNPRHKITKRGQNVTFRCDPISEHNRLYWYRQTLGQGPEFLTYFQNEAQLEKSRLLSDRFSAERPKGSFSTLEIQRTEQGDSAMYLCASTRDSRTNEKLFFGSGTQLSVL.

The gene calls are TRBV19 and TRBJ1-1; unclear D gene. Germline CDR1 is LNHDA and CDR2 is SQIVND (reference sequence). The CDR3 spans 12 residues. The germline V and J ends were trimmed by 2 bases and 10 bases, with 11 bases remaining between them. This CDR3 is CASSINGVVAFF. For the CDR3, the DNA is TGTGCCAGTAGTATAAACGGAGTGGTAGCTTTCTTT.

For the CDR3, the DNA is TGTGCCAGCAGTGAAGCGGGGGCTTTTCGAAATGAGCAGTTCTTC. It translates to CASSEAGAFRNEQFF. J is TRBJ2-1 and V is TRBV6-1; D may be TRBD1 (6 bases). Germline V gene lookup returns CDR1 MNHNS and CDR2 SASEGT. Trimming shortened V by 0 bases and J by 7 bases, and 13 bases separated the two germline ends. The CDR3 sequence is 15 residues long.

V gene TRBV7-6 combines with J gene TRBJ2-1; D may be TRBD1 (6 bases). The CDR3 covers 16 residues. Germline V gene sequence: CDR1 SGHVS, CDR2 FNYEAQ. Trimming removed 5 bases from V and 4 bases from J, with 18 bases in between. The CDR3 protein is CASSPPLRGRYNEQFF. In DNA, the CDR3 is TGTGCCAGCAGCCCCCCACTCAGGGGCCGGTACAATGAGCAGTTCTTC.

This clone showed up just a few times. The chain is built from TRBV19 and TRBJ1-5; no reliable D call. The CDR3 loop spans 13 amino acids. Trimming removed 5 bases from V and 3 bases from J, with 8 bases in between. Germline CDR1 reads LNHDA; CDR2 reads SQIVND (reference sequence). This CDR3 is CASSSPDNQPQHF. The CDR3 DNA reads as TGTGCCAGTAGTTCACCAGACAATCAGCCCCAGCATTTT.

The chain carries TRBV11-2 and TRBJ2-2, with a possible D match to TRBD1 (5 bases). The germline gives CDR1 SGHAT, CDR2 FQNNGV. The CDR3 loop spans 16 amino acids. V dropped 1 base and J dropped 2 bases, with 11 bases sitting between them. CDR3 bases: TGTGCCAGCAGCTTAGTTTGGACATCAAACACCGGGGAGCTGTTTTTT. Its translation is CASSLVWTSNTGELFF.

The gene calls are TRBV11-3 and TRBJ2-5, with a tentative D call TRBD1 (5 bases). CDR1 and CDR2 from the germline V gene are SGHNT and YENEEA. Trimming removed 4 bases at V and 5 bases at J, with 11 bases between. This CDR3 comprises 13 residues. Here the CDR3 DNA reads TGTGCCAGCAGCTCCGACAGTAAGGAGACCCAGTACTTC. It translates to CASSSDSKETQYF. Full variable domain (remainder filled in from reference TRBV11-3 and TRBJ2-5): EAGVVQSPRYKIIEKKQPVAFWCNPISGHNTLYWYLQNLGQGPELLIRYENEEAVDDSQLPKDRFSAERLKGVDSTLKIQPAELGDSAVYLCASSSDSKETQYFGPGTRLLVL.

This clone has only one observation. V usage is TRBV4-2 and J usage is TRBJ2-1; D gene unclear. CDR1 LGHNA and CDR2 YNFKEQ come from the germline V gene. The CDR3 loop spans 13 amino acids. Trimming shortened V by 0 bases and J by 5 bases, and 5 bases separated the two germline ends. The DNA of the CDR3 is TGTGCCAGCAGCCAAGATTCGGACAATGAGCAGTTCTTC. Translating gives CASSQDSDNEQFF.

V gene TRBV5-1 combines with J gene TRBJ2-1; 8 bases match TRBD1. The germline V gene encodes CDR1 SGHRS and CDR2 YFSETQ. V shed 4 bases and J 4 bases; nucleotides not matched to a gene: 7. This CDR3 is 15 amino acids long. CDR3 sequence reads: CASSPGQGIYNEQFF. For the CDR3, the DNA is TGCGCCAGCAGCCCTGGACAGGGAATATACAATGAGCAGTTCTTC.